A single sample gave rise to the 10 T cell receptor beta chains below, sequenced in a study of blood T cells in healthy people across ages. The second PCR ran about 6 to 12 cycles with a sample-barcoded 5' primer and J-beta primers. Each CDR3 protein is one row after TCRdb ran MiXCR on the 5' RACE reads. Here the sample spans 1.5 million to 1.9 million distinct CDR3 sequences, approximately 43% being singletons. The material sequenced was blood. Source of these receptors: a woman aged 18-35 years in good health.

V usage is TRBV20-1 and J usage is TRBJ2-7; tentative D call: TRBD1 (6 bases). This CDR3 comprises 16 residues. V was cut by 3 bases and J by 0 bases, with 18 bases left in between. Germline CDR1 reads DFQATT; CDR2 reads SNEGSKA (reference sequence). CDR3 sequence (DNA): TGCAGTGCTAGGGAATCCAGGGGAAGATTCTCCTACGAGCAGTACTTC. This sequence encodes CSARESRGRFSYEQYF.

The chain combines TRBV5-1 with TRBJ1-2; unclear D gene. Germline CDR1 and CDR2: SGHRS and YFSETQ. V lost 4 bases to trimming and J lost 8 bases, with 15 bases between them. The CDR3 length is 13 residues. CDR3 protein: CASSVDFPSGYTF. CDR3 DNA sequence: TGCGCCAGCAGCGTGGACTTCCCTTCGGGCTACACCTTC.

The chain uses TRBV5-1 and TRBJ2-5; perhaps TRBD2 as D (6 bases). This CDR3 is 14 amino acids long. Germline lookup yields CDR1 SGHRS and CDR2 YFSETQ. Trimming left V 0 bases short and J 11 bases short, with 17 bases between. The CDR3 protein is CASSLAAGKREQYF. The CDR3 DNA sequence: TGCGCCAGCAGCTTGGCCGCGGGAAAACGAGAGCAGTACTTC.

This clonotype was counted only a few times. The chain combines TRBV27 with TRBJ1-6, with 7 positions matching TRBD1. The CDR3 runs 14 residues. From germline, CDR1 is MNHEY and CDR2 SMNVEV (reference sequence). J was trimmed by 10 bases and V by 3 bases; bases with no gene match: 6. The CDR3 coding sequence is TGTGCCAGCAGTTTCGACAGGGCACTGTCACCCCTCCACTTT. Protein product: CASSFDRALSPLHF.

This chain joins TRBV9 and TRBJ1-6; D may be TRBD1 (5 bases). V was clipped by 0 bases and J by 3 bases, with 7 bases between them. CDR1 is SGDLS, CDR2 YYNGEE, per germline. This CDR3 has 15 residues. The CDR3 reads CASSVGGVYNSPLHF. The CDR3 DNA reads TGTGCCAGCAGCGTAGGGGGGGTCTATAATTCACCCCTCCACTTT. The whole variable domain, filled in from reference TRBV9 and TRBJ1-6, reads DSGVTQTPKHLITATGQRVTLRCSPRSGDLSVYWYQQSLDQGLQFLIQYYNGEERAKGNILERFSAQQFPDLHSELNLSSLELGDSALYFCASSVGGVYNSPLHFGNGTRLTVT.

This clonotype was picked up a small number of times. The chain recombines TRBV4-1 with TRBJ1-1, with D perhaps matching TRBD1 (6 bases). From germline, CDR1 is MGHRA and CDR2 YSYEKL. Trimming pared 2 bases from V and 0 bases from J, leaving 13 bases between. The CDR3 sequence is 16 residues long. CDR3 coding DNA: TGCGCCAGCAGCCAAACAGGGTGGGAAATGAACACTGAAGCTTTCTTT. It codes for CASSQTGWEMNTEAFF.

The chain couples TRBV2 to TRBJ2-3, with 11 bases aligning to TRBD2. There are 16 residues in the CDR3. With V trimmed by 6 bases and J by 4 bases, 9 bases remained unmatched. Germline CDR1 SNHLY, CDR2 FYNNEI. Written as DNA, the CDR3 is TGTGCCAGCAGGCCTCCGGGACTAGCGGTCTCAGATACGCAGTATTTT. Its translation: CASRPPGLAVSDTQYF.

The chain is built from TRBV5-6 and TRBJ2-3; D is perhaps TRBD1 (5 bases). V was clipped by 1 base and J by 0 bases, with 15 bases between them. This CDR3 contains 17 residues. Germline V gene data show CDR1 as SGHDT and CDR2 as YYEEEE. The CDR3 reads CASSLPSFQGSTDTQYF. DNA of the CDR3: TGTGCCAGCAGCTTGCCCAGTTTCCAGGGAAGCACAGATACGCAGTATTTT.

This clonotype was found a few times. The V gene is TRBV5-1, the J gene TRBJ2-1; 13 bases match TRBD2. The CDR3 has 18 amino acids. V shed 4 bases, J shed 4 bases, and the junction held 11 bases outside the gene matches. CDR1 and CDR2 (germline): SGHRS, YFSETQ. The CDR3 nucleotides read TGCGCCAGCAGCACCGGACTAGCGGGAGAGACGAGGTACAATGAGCAGTTCTTC. Its protein product is CASSTGLAGETRYNEQFF.

The V call is TRBV7-2, the J call TRBJ2-5; D is possibly TRBD2 (7 bases). V gave up 7 bases and J gave up 3 bases, with 12 bases separating them. The CDR3 is 13 residues long. CDR1 and CDR2 from the germline V gene are SGHTA and FQGNSA. This CDR3 reads CASTSGGEETQYF. The CDR3 region has the DNA TGTGCCAGCACTTCGGGGGGCGAAGAGACCCAGTACTTC.